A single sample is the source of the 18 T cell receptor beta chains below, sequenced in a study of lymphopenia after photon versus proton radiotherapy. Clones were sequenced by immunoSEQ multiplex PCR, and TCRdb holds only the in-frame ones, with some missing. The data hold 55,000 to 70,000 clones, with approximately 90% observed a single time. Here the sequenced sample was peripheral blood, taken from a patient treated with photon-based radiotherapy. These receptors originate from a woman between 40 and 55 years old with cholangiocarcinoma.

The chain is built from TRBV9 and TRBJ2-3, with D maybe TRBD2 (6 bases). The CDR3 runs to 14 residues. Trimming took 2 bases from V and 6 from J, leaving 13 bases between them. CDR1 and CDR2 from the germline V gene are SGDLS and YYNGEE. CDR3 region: CASSVGLTSDTQYF. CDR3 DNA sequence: TGTGCCAGCAGCGTGGGACTTACAAGCGATACGCAGTATTTT.

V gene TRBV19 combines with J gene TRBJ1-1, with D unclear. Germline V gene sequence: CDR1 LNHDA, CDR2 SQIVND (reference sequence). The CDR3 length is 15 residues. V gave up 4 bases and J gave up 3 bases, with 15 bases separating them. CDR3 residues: CASSTLLDWDTEAFF. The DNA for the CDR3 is TGTGCCAGTAGTACCCTGCTGGACTGGGACACTGAAGCTTTCTTT.

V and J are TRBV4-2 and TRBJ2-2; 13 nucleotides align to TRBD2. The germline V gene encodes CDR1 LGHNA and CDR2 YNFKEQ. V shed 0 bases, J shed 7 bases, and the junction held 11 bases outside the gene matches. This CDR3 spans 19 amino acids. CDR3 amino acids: CASSQDGRGTSGVHGELFF. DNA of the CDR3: TGTGCCAGCAGCCAAGACGGTAGGGGGACTAGCGGGGTTCACGGGGAGCTGTTTTTT.

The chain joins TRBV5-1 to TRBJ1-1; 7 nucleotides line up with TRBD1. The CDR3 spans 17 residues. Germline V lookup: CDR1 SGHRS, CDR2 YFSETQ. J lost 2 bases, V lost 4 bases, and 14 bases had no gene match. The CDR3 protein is CASSPAHKGAINTEAFF. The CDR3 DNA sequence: TGCGCCAGCAGCCCGGCTCATAAGGGGGCGATTAACACTGAAGCTTTCTTT.

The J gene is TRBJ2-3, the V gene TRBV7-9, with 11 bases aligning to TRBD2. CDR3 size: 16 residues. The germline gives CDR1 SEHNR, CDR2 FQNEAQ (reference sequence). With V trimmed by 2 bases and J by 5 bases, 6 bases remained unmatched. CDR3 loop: CASSLPRLAGLDTQYF. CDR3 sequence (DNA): TGTGCCAGCAGCTTACCGAGACTAGCGGGGCTAGATACGCAGTATTTT.

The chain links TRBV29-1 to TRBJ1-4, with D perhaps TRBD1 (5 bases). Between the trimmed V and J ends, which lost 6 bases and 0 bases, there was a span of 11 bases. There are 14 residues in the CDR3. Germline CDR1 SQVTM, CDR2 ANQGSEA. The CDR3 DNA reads TGCAGCGTGGCAGCGGGGGCAACTAATGAAAAACTGTTTTTT. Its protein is CSVAAGATNEKLFF.

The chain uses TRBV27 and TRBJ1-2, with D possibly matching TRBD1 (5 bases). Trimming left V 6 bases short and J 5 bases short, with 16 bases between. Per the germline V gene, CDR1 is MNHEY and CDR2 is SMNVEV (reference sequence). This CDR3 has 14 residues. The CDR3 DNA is TGTGCCAGCAGCCCTAAAGGGACTCATTATGGCTACACCTTC. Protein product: CASSPKGTHYGYTF.

CDR3 sequence: CASRVAPLDTEAFF. The CDR3, as DNA: TGCGCCAGCAGGGTAGCCCCACTTGACACTGAAGCTTTCTTT. The rearrangement links TRBV4-1 to TRBJ1-1; D is uncertain. Trimming took off 6 bases at V and 3 bases at J, with 14 bases between the two ends. The CDR3 is 14 amino acids. The V gene's germline CDR1 is MGHRA and CDR2 YSYEKL.

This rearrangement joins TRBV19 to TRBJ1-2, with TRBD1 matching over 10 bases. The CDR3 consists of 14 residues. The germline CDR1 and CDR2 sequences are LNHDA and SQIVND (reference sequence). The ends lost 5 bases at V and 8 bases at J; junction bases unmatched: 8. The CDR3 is CASSLTGGAGGYTF. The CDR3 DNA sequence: TGTGCCAGTAGTTTGACAGGGGGCGCCGGGGGCTACACCTTC.

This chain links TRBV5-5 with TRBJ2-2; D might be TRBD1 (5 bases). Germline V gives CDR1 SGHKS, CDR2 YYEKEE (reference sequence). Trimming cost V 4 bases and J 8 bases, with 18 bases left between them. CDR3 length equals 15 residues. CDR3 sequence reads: CASSIGHGSTGELFF. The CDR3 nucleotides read TGTGCCAGCAGCATCGGACACGGAAGTACGGGGGAGCTGTTTTTT.

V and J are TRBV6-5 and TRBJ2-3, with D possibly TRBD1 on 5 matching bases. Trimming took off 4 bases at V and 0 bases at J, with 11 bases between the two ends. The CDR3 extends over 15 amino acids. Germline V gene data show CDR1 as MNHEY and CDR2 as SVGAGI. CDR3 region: CASSSAGISTDTQYF. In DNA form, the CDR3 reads TGTGCCAGCAGTTCGGCAGGGATTAGCACAGATACGCAGTATTTT.

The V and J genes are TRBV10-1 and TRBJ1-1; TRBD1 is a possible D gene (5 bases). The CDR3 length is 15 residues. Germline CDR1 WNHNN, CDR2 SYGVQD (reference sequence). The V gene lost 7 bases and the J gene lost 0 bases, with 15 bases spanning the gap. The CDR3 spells CASTPGLPLNTEAFF. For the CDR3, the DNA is TGCGCCAGCACCCCGGGACTCCCATTGAACACTGAAGCTTTCTTT.

The CDR3 DNA reads TGCGCCAGCAGTTTTGACAGTTCCTACAATGAGCAGTTCTTC. Encoded protein: CASSFDSSYNEQFF. The chain has TRBV4-1 and TRBJ2-1; possibly TRBD1 for D (5 bases). Germline CDR1 and CDR2: MGHRA and YSYEKL. This CDR3 spans 14 amino acids. Trimming removed 6 bases at V and 1 base at J, with 10 bases between.

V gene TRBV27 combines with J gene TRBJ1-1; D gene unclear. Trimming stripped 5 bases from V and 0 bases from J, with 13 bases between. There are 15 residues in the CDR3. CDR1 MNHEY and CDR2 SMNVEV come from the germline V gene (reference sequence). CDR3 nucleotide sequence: TGTGCCAGCAGTCAGCCACAAGGACTGAACACTGAAGCTTTCTTT. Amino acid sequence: CASSQPQGLNTEAFF.

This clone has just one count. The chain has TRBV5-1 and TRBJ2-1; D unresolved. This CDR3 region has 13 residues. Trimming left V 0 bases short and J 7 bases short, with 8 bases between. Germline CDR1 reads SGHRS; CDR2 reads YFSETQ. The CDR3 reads CASSLVIGNEQFF. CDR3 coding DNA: TGCGCCAGCAGCTTGGTAATCGGTAATGAGCAGTTCTTC.

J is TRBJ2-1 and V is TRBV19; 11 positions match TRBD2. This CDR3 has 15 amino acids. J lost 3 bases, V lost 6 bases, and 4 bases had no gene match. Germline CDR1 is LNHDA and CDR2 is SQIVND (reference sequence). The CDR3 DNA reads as TGTGCCAGTAGGAAAACTAGCGGGGGCTACAATGAGCAGTTCTTC. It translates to CASRKTSGGYNEQFF. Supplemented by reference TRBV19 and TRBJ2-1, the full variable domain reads DGGITQSPKYLFRKEGQNVTLSCEQNLNHDAMYWYRQDPGQGLRLIYYSQIVNDFQKGDIAEGYSVSREKKESFPLTVTSAQKNPTAFYLCASRKTSGGYNEQFFGPGTRLTVL.

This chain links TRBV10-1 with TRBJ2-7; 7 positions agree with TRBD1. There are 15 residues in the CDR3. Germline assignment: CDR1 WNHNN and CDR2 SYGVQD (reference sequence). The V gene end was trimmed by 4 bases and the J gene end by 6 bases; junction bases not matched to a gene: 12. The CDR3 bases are TGCGCCAGCAGTGGGCGGACAGGTCCAGGGGGCGAGCAGTACTTC. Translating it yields CASSGRTGPGGEQYF.

The CDR3 DNA is TGCAGGGCGGCCAGAGGCATGAACACTGAAGCTTTCTTT. Encoded protein: CRAARGMNTEAFF. The rearrangement joins TRBV29-1 to TRBJ1-1; D unclear. There are 13 residues in the CDR3. Looked up from germline, CDR1 is SQVTM and CDR2 is ANQGSEA.